The following is a T cell receptor (beta chain) sequence with its context. The CDR3 loop spans 17 amino acids. V shed 2 bases, J shed 0 bases, and the junction held 10 bases outside the gene matches. The germline gives CDR1 GTSNPN, CDR2 SVGIG (reference sequence). TCRdb keeps only in-frame clones here, not all; method: immunoSEQ multiplex PCR. The sample shows around 310,000 clones, 75% to 90% of them seen only once. The sample originates from a study of blood T cell repertoires in COVID-19. Membership in each cohort depended on participant-reported clinical history. The receptor was isolated from a woman aged 40 to 50 who had recovered from COVID-19. This chain uses TRBV30 with TRBJ1-5; 7 bases match TRBD1. Sequences were obtained from PBMCs or T cells enriched from blood (not recorded which). CDR3 DNA: TGTGCCTGGAGTTTCGGGACAGTCACCGATAGCAATCAGCCCCAGCATTTT. Amino acid sequence: CAWSFGTVTDSNQPQHF.